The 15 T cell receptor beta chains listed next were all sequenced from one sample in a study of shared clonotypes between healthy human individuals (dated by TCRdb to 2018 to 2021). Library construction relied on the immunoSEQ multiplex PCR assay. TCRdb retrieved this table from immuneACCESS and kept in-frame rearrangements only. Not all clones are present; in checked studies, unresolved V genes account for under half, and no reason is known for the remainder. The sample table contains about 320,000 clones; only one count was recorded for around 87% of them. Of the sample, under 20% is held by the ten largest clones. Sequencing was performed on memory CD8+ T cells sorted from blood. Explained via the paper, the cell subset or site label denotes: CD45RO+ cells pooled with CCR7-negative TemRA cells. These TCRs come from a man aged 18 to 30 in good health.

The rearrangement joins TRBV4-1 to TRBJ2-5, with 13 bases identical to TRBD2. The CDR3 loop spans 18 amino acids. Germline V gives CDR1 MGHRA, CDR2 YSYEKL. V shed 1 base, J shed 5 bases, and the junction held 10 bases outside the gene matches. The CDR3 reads CASSQAGTSGDPEETQYF. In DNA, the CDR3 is TGCGCCAGCAGCCAAGCCGGGACTAGCGGGGATCCTGAGGAGACCCAGTACTTC.

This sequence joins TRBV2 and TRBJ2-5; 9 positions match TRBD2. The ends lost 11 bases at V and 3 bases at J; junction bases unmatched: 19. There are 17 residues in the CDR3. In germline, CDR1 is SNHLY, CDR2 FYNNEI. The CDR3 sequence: CAAERTLAGFTEETQYF. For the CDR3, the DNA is TGTGCCGCCGAGAGAACTCTAGCGGGGTTTACTGAAGAGACCCAGTACTTC.

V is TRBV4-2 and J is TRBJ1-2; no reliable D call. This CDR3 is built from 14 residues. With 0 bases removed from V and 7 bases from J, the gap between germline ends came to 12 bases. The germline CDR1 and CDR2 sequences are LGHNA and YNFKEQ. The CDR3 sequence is CASSQDRDLPGYTF. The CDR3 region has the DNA TGTGCCAGCAGCCAAGATCGCGACCTCCCTGGCTACACCTTC.

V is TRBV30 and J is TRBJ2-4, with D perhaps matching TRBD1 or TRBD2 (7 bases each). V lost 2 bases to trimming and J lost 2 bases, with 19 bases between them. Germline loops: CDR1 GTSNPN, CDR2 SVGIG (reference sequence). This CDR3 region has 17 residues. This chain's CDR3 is CAWSSLLRGGPKNIQYF. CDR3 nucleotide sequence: TGTGCCTGGAGTTCCCTTCTCAGGGGGGGCCCCAAAAACATTCAGTACTTC.

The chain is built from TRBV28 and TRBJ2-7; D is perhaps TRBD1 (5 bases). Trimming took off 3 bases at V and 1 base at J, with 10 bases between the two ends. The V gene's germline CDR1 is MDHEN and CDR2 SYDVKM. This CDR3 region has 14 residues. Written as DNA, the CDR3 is TGTGCCAGCAGTTTTGCAGGGATTTCCTACGAGCAGTACTTC. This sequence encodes CASSFAGISYEQYF.

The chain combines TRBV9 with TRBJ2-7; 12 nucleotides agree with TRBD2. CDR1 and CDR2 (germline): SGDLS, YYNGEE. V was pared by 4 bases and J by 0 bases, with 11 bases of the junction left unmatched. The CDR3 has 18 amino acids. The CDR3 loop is CASSHPAGLAGPSYEQYF. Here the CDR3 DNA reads TGTGCCAGCAGCCATCCCGCGGGACTAGCGGGTCCCTCCTACGAGCAGTACTTC.

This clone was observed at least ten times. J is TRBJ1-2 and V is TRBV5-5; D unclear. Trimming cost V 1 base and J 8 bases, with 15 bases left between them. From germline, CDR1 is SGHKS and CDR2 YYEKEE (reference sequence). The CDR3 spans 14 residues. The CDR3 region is CASSLQEGPIGYTF. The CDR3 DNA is TGTGCCAGCAGCTTGCAGGAAGGCCCGATAGGCTACACCTTC.

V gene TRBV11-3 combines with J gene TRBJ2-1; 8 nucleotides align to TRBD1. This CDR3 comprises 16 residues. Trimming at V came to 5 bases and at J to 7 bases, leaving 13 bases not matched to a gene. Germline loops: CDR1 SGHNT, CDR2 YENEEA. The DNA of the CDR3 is TGTGCCAGCAGCCCCCAGGACAGGGCGAGGCAGAATGAGCAGTTCTTC. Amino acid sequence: CASSPQDRARQNEQFF.

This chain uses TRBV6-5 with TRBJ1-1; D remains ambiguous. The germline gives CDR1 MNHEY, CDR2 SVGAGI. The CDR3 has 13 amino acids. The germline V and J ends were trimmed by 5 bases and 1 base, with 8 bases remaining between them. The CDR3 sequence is CASSPLGNTEAFF. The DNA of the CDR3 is TGTGCCAGCAGTCCTTTGGGGAACACTGAAGCTTTCTTT.

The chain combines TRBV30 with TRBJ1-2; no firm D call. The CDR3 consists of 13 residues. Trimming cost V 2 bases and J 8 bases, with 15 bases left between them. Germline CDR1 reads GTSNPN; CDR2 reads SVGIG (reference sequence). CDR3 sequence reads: CAWSFAEVGGYTF. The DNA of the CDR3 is TGTGCCTGGAGTTTCGCGGAGGTCGGAGGCTACACCTTC.

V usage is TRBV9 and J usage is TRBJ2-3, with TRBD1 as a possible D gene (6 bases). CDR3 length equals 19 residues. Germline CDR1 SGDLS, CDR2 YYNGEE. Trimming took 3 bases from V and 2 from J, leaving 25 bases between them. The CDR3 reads CASSDSILGDIGFTDTQYF. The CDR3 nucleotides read TGTGCCAGCAGCGACTCCATACTGGGGGACATTGGTTTCACAGATACGCAGTATTTT.

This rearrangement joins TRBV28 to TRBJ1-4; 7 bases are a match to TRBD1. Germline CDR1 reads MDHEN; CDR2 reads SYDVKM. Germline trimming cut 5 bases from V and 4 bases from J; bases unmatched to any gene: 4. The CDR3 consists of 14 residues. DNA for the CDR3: TGTGCCAGCAGTGGGGGACAGTTTAATGAAAAACTGTTTTTT. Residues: CASSGGQFNEKLFF.

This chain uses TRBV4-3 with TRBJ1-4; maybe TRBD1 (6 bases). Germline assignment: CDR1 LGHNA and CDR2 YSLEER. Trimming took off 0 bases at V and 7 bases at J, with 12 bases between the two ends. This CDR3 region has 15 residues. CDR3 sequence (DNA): TGCGCCAGCAGCCAAGAAATAGGGGGGGGTGAAAAACTGTTTTTT. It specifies CASSQEIGGGEKLFF.

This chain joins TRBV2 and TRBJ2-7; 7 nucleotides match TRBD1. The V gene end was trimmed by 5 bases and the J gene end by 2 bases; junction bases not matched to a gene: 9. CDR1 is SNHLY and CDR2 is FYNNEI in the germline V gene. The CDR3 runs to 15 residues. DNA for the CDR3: TGTGCCAGCAGTCCGACAGGGACCCTCCCCTACGAGCAGTACTTC. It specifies CASSPTGTLPYEQYF.

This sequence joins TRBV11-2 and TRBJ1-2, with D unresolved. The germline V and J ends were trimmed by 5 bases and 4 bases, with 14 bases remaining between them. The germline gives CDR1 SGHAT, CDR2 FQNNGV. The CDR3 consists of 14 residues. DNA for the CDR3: TGTGCCAGCAGCCTAGCCTACGGTGGCTATGGCTACACCTTC. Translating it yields CASSLAYGGYGYTF.